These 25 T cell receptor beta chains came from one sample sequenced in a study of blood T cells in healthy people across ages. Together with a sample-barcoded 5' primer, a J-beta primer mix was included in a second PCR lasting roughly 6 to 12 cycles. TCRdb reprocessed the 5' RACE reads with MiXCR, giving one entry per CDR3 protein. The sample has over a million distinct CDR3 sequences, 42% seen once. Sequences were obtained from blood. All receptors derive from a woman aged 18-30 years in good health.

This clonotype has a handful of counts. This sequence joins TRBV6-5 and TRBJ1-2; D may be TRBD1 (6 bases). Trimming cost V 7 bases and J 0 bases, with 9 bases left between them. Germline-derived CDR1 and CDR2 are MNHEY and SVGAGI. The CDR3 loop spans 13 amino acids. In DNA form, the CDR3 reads TGTGCCAGCACAGGACAGACTAACTATGGCTACACCTTC. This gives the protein CASTGQTNYGYTF.

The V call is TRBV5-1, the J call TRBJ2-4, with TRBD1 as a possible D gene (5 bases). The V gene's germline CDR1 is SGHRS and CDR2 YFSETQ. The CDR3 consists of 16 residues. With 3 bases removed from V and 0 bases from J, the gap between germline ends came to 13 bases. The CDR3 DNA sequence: TGCGCCAGCAGCTCTACCCTGACAGTAGCCAAAAACATTCAGTACTTC. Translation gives CASSSTLTVAKNIQYF.

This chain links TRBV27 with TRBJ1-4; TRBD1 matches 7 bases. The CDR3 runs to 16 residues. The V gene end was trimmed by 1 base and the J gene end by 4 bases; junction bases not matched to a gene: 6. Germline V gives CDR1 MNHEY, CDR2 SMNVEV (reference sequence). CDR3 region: CASSLWGTVNNEKLFF. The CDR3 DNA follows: TGTGCCAGCAGTTTATGGGGGACAGTTAATAATGAAAAACTGTTTTTT.

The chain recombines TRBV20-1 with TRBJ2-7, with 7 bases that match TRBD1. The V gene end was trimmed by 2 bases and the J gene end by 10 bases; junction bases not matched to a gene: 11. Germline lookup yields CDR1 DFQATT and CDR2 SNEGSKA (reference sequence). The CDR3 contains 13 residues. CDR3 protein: CSARQDRDEAQYF. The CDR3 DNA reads TGCAGTGCTAGACAAGACAGGGATGAGGCCCAGTACTTC.

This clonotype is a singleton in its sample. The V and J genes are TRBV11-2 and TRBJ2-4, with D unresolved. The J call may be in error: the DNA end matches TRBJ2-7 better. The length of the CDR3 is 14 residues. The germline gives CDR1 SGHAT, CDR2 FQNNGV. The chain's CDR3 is CASSSRTTVCEQYF. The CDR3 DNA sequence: TGTGCCAGCAGCTCAAGGACCACTGTCTGCGAGCAGTACTTC.

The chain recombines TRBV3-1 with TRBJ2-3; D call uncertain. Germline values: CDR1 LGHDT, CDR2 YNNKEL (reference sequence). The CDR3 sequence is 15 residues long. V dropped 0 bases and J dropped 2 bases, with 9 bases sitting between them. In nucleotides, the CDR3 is TGTGCCAGCAGCCAAGATCTCGCGGACACAGATACGCAGTATTTT. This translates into CASSQDLADTDTQYF.

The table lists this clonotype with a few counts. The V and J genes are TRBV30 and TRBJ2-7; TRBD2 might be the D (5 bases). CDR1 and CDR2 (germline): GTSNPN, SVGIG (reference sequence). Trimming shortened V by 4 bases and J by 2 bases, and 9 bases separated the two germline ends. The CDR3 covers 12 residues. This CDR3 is CAWTDSTYEQYF. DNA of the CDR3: TGTGCCTGGACGGACTCCACCTACGAGCAGTACTTC.

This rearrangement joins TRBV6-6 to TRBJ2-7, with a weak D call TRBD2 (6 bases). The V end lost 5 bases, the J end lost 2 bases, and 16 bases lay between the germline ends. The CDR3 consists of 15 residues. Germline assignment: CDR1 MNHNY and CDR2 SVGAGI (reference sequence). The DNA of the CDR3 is TGTGCCAGCAGTGTACCGGGACTCCAAGCCTACGAGCAGTACTTC. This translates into CASSVPGLQAYEQYF.

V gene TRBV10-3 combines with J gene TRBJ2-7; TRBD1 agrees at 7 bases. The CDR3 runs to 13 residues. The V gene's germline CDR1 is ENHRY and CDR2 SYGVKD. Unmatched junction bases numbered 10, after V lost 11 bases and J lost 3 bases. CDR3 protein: CASGGQTGYEQYF. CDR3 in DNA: TGTGCCTCAGGGGGACAGACGGGCTACGAGCAGTACTTC.

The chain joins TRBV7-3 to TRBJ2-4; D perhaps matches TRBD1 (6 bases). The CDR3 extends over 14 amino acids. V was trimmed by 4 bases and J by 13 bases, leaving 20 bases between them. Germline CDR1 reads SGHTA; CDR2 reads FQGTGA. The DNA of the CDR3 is TGTGCCAGCAGCTCACAGGGCGTCGTGGGGGAGCAGTACTTC. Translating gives CASSSQGVVGEQYF.

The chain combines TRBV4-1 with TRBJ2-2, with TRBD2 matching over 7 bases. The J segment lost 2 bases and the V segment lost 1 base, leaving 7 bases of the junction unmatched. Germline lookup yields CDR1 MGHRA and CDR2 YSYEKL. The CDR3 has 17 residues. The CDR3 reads CASSQVVAGDNTGELFF. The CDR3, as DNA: TGCGCCAGCAGCCAAGTAGTGGCGGGAGATAACACCGGGGAGCTGTTTTTT.

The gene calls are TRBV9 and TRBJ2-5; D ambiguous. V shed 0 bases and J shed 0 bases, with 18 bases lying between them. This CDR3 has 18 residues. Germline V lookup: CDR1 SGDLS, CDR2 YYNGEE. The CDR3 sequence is CASSVAGPESLYQETQYF. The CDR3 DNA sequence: TGTGCCAGCAGCGTAGCCGGGCCGGAGTCCCTGTACCAAGAGACCCAGTACTTC.

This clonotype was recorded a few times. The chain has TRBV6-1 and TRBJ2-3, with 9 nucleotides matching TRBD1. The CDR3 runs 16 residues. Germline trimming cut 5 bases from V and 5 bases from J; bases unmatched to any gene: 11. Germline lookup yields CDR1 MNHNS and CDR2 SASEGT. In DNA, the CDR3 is TGTGCCAGCAGTACAGGACAGGGGTGGGTCAGAGATACGCAGTATTTT. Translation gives CASSTGQGWVRDTQYF.

The CDR3: CASTDPPQRGINEQFF. In DNA form, the CDR3 reads TGTGCCAGCACCGACCCCCCTCAGCGGGGGATCAATGAGCAGTTCTTC. The chain carries TRBV28 and TRBJ2-1, with 8 bases aligning to TRBD2. The germline gives CDR1 MDHEN, CDR2 SYDVKM. The CDR3 has 16 residues. Trimming took 7 bases from V and 6 from J; bases not matched to a gene: 14.

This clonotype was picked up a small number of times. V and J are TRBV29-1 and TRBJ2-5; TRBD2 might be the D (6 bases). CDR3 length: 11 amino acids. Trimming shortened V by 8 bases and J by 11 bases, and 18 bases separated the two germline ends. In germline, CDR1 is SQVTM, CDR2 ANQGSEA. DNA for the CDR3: TGCAGCACCGGTCGGGGGAATGAGCAGTACTTC. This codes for CSTGRGNEQYF.

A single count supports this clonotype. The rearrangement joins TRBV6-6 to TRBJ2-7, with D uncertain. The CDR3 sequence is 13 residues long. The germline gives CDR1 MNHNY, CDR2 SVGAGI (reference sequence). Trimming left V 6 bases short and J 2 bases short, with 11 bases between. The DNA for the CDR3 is TGTGCCAGCAGCATCCGAGTCCCCTACGAGCAGTACTTC. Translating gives CASSIRVPYEQYF.

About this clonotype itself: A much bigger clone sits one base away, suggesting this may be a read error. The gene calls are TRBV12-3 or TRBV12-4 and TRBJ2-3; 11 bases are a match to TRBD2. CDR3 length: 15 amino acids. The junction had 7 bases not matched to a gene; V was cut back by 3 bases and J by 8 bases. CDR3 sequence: CASSFTSGGSGTQYF. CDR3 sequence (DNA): TGTGCCAGCAGTTTTACTAGCGGGGGTTCAGGTACGCAGTATTTT.

Here the CDR3 reads CASSASLGGRAYEQYF. The CDR3 DNA reads TGTGCCAGCAGCGCTTCCTTGGGCGGGAGGGCCTACGAGCAGTACTTC. The chain is built from TRBV7-9 and TRBJ2-7; 9 bases line up with TRBD2. The J segment lost 2 bases and the V segment lost 5 bases, leaving 10 bases of the junction unmatched. Germline V gene lookup returns CDR1 SEHNR and CDR2 FQNEAQ (reference sequence). This CDR3 contains 16 residues. Full variable domain (missing parts from reference TRBV7-9 and TRBJ2-7): DTGVSQNPRHKITKRGQNVTFRCDPISEHNRLYWYRQTLGQGPEFLTYFQNEAQLEKSRLLSDRFSAERPKGSFSTLEIQRTEQGDSAMYLCASSASLGGRAYEQYFGPGTRLTVT.

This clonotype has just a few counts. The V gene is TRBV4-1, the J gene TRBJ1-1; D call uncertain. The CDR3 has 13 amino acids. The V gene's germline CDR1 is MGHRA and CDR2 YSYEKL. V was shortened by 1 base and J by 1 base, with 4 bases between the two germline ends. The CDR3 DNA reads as TGCGCCAGCAGCCAAGTAGCGAACACTGAAGCTTTCTTT. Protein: CASSQVANTEAFF.

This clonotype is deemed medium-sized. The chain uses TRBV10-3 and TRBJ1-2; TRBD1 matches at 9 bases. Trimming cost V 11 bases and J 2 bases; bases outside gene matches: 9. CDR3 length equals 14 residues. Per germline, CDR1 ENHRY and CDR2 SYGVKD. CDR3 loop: CAALNDRGNYGYTF. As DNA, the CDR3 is TGTGCCGCACTTAATGACAGGGGGAACTATGGCTACACCTTC.

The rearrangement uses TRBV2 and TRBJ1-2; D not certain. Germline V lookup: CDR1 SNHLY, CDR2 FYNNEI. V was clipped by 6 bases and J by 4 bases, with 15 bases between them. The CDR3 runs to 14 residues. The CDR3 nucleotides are TGTGCCAGCAGGGCCCAACAAGAGTCCTATGGCTACACCTTC. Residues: CASRAQQESYGYTF.

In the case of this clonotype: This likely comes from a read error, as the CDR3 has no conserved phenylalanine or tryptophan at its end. CDR3 sequence: CASSLGQYGYTV. The DNA for the CDR3 is TGCGCCAGCAGCTTGGGACAGTATGGCTACACCGTC. V usage is TRBV5-1 and J usage is TRBJ1-2, with D perhaps matching TRBD1 (5 bases). Germline V gene sequence: CDR1 SGHRS, CDR2 YFSETQ. The CDR3 spans 12 residues. V was trimmed by 0 bases and J by 5 bases, leaving 5 bases between them.

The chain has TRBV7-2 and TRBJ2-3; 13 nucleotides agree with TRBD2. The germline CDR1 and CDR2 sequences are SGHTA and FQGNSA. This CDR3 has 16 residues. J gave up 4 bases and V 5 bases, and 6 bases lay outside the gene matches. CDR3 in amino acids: CASSGLAGEGADTQYF. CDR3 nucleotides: TGTGCCAGCAGCGGACTAGCGGGAGAAGGCGCAGATACGCAGTATTTT.

The CDR3 spells CASSPRYPGRPYGYTF. The CDR3 DNA is TGTGCCAGCTCACCACGCTATCCGGGGCGCCCCTATGGCTACACCTTC. The rearrangement joins TRBV18 to TRBJ1-2; D might be TRBD1 (5 bases). V shed 1 base and J shed 4 bases, with 16 bases lying between them. This CDR3 has 16 amino acids. CDR1 is KGHSH and CDR2 is LQKENI in the germline V gene.

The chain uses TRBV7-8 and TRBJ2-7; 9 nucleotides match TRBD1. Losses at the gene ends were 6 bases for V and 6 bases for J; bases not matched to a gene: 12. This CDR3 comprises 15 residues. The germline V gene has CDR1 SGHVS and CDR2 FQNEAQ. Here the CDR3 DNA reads TGTGCCAGCAGACCGAGGACAGGGGCCCCCTTCGAGCAGTACTTC. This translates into CASRPRTGAPFEQYF.